These 26 T cell receptor beta chains were all obtained from the same sample, sequenced in a study of blood T cell repertoires in COVID-19 (dated by TCRdb to about 2020). Library generation was performed with the immunoSEQ multiplex PCR assay. TCRdb mirrors the immuneACCESS table, restricted to in-frame sequences. Some clones are absent from its copies; in checked studies, under half trace to an unresolved V gene, and the reason for the others is unknown. The sample yields some 320,000 clones; around 90% were counted once. Together, the top ten hold 4.5% to 6.5% of the sample. Sequencing was carried out using PBMCs or T cells enriched from blood (not recorded which). All receptors derive from a man in his 60s who had recovered from COVID-19.

This chain connects TRBV12-3 or TRBV12-4 to TRBJ2-3, with a possible D match to TRBD1 (6 bases). The CDR3 runs 13 residues. The V end lost 5 bases, the J end lost 6 bases, and 12 bases lay between the germline ends. This chain's CDR3 is CASSPRGRDTQYF. In nucleotides, the CDR3 is TGTGCCAGCAGTCCCAGGGGCCGGGATACGCAGTATTTT.

The rearrangement links TRBV9 to TRBJ2-7; D is possibly TRBD1 (6 bases). The V gene lost 3 bases and the J gene lost 6 bases, with 22 bases spanning the gap. CDR3 length: 16 amino acids. Germline values: CDR1 SGDLS, CDR2 YYNGEE. CDR3 sequence (DNA): TGTGCCAGCAGCGCCAACAGGGAGTCCTATTTACGCGAGCAGTACTTC. Residues: CASSANRESYLREQYF.

The chain carries TRBV27 and TRBJ1-4, with no clear D. Germline CDR1 and CDR2: MNHEY and SMNVEV (reference sequence). This CDR3 has 14 amino acids. Trimming took off 3 bases at V and 0 bases at J, with 5 bases between the two ends. CDR3 amino acids: CASSFSATNEKLFF. The CDR3 nucleotides read TGTGCCAGCAGTTTCTCTGCAACTAATGAAAAACTGTTTTTT.

The J gene is TRBJ2-7, the V gene TRBV19, with D maybe TRBD1 (6 bases). V was trimmed by 8 bases and J by 4 bases, leaving 18 bases between them. The CDR3 is 14 residues long. From germline, CDR1 is LNHDA and CDR2 SQIVND (reference sequence). CDR3 region: CASVRGGREYEQYF. The CDR3 DNA reads as TGTGCCAGTGTACGTGGGGGCAGGGAGTACGAGCAGTACTTC.

V is TRBV5-5 and J is TRBJ2-5, with 7 bases fitting TRBD2. The CDR3 is 14 residues long. The germline gives CDR1 SGHKS, CDR2 YYEKEE (reference sequence). V lost 4 bases, J lost 5 bases, and 8 bases stayed unmatched. Here the CDR3 reads CASSPWGGGETQYF. DNA for the CDR3: TGTGCCAGCAGCCCCTGGGGGGGTGGCGAGACCCAGTACTTC.

The chain carries TRBV5-6 and TRBJ2-7, with D maybe TRBD2 (5 bases). From germline, CDR1 is SGHDT and CDR2 YYEEEE. Trimming removed 0 bases at V and 2 bases at J, with 6 bases between. The CDR3 has 13 residues. CDR3 DNA: TGTGCCAGCAGCTTGGGGACTCCCTACGAGCAGTACTTC. As protein: CASSLGTPYEQYF.

The V call is TRBV7-9, the J call TRBJ2-3; 7 bases map to TRBD2. This CDR3 is 17 amino acids long. V shed 5 bases and J 4 bases; nucleotides not matched to a gene: 15. Looked up from germline, CDR1 is SEHNR and CDR2 is FQNEAQ (reference sequence). The CDR3 DNA follows: TGTGCCAGCAGCCCTAAACGGGGCGGGAGTTTCGCAGATACGCAGTATTTT. The encoded protein is CASSPKRGGSFADTQYF. The full variable domain, with the rest looked up from reference TRBV7-9 and TRBJ2-3, is DTGVSQNPRHKITKRGQNVTFRCDPISEHNRLYWYRQTLGQGPEFLTYFQNEAQLEKSRLLSDRFSAERPKGSFSTLEIQRTEQGDSAMYLCASSPKRGGSFADTQYFGPGTRLTVL.

This clone is a singleton in its sample. This rearrangement joins TRBV11-2 to TRBJ2-7; 10 nucleotides agree with TRBD2. The germline gives CDR1 SGHAT, CDR2 FQNNGV. This CDR3 region has 16 residues. J lost 1 base, V lost 5 bases, and 8 bases had no gene match. CDR3 in DNA: TGTGCCAGCAGCCCGCAACCTAGCGGGAGTTCCTACGAGCAGTACTTC. This sequence encodes CASSPQPSGSSYEQYF.

The genes are TRBV18 and TRBJ1-2; TRBD1 is a possible D gene (5 bases). V dropped 0 bases and J dropped 0 bases, with 17 bases sitting between them. The length of the CDR3 is 18 residues. Germline values: CDR1 KGHSH, CDR2 LQKENI. The chain's CDR3 is CASSPPWGGRGANYGYTF. The CDR3 bases are TGTGCCAGCTCACCACCCTGGGGGGGTCGTGGTGCTAACTATGGCTACACCTTC.

This clone was seen just once. The genes are TRBV15 and TRBJ1-1; the D gene is possibly TRBD1 (6 bases). Deletions cut 3 bases from V and 6 bases from J, with 17 bases between. Germline V lookup: CDR1 LNHNV, CDR2 YYDKDF (reference sequence). The CDR3 length is 15 residues. The chain's CDR3 is CATSRAQTGSPEAFF. In DNA form, the CDR3 reads TGTGCCACCAGCAGGGCCCAAACAGGGAGCCCTGAAGCTTTCTTT.

The rearrangement joins TRBV5-5 to TRBJ2-3; no clear D gene. The CDR3 totals 13 residues. CDR1 SGHKS and CDR2 YYEKEE come from the germline V gene (reference sequence). Between the trimmed V and J ends, which lost 4 bases and 0 bases, there was a span of 6 bases. The CDR3 coding sequence is TGTGCCAGCAGCACCTACAGCACAGATACGCAGTATTTT. It encodes CASSTYSTDTQYF.

In DNA, the CDR3 is TGTGCCAGCAGTTTACCAGGGGAAGATACGCAGTATTTT. Protein product: CASSLPGEDTQYF. The genes are TRBV28 and TRBJ2-3, with TRBD1 as a possible D gene (6 bases). The CDR3 has 13 residues. The V end lost 2 bases, the J end lost 5 bases, and 8 bases lay between the germline ends. Germline V gene data show CDR1 as MDHEN and CDR2 as SYDVKM.

This clone has only a few counts. The V gene is TRBV18, the J gene TRBJ2-2, with D uncertain. The CDR3 has 15 amino acids. Germline V gene lookup returns CDR1 KGHSH and CDR2 LQKENI. The V and J ends lost 2 bases and 1 base respectively, with 8 bases between them. The CDR3 protein is CASSPSHRNTGELFF. CDR3 sequence (DNA): TGTGCCAGCTCACCATCTCACAGGAACACCGGGGAGCTGTTTTTT.

A note on this clone: At the DNA level, this CDR3 is encoded by other sequences in the same sample as well. This CDR3 is CASSRQGNTEAFF. The DNA of the CDR3 is TGTGCCAGCAGTCGACAGGGAAACACTGAAGCTTTCTTT. V is TRBV2 and J is TRBJ1-1; 7 positions agree with TRBD1. The CDR3 loop spans 13 amino acids. Germline trimming cut 5 bases from V and 2 bases from J; bases unmatched to any gene: 2. Germline CDR1 reads SNHLY; CDR2 reads FYNNEI.

This clone was counted between two and nine times. The V and J genes are TRBV5-1 and TRBJ1-6, with 8 bases identical to TRBD1. Germline assignment: CDR1 SGHRS and CDR2 YFSETQ. The length of the CDR3 is 15 residues. The junction had 9 bases not matched to a gene; V was cut back by 6 bases and J by 7 bases. The DNA of the CDR3 is TGCGCCAGCACTTCTACCGGACAGGGAAATTCACCCCTCCACTTT. Encoded protein: CASTSTGQGNSPLHF.

This rearrangement joins TRBV28 to TRBJ1-4, with 7 nucleotides matching TRBD1. Losses at the gene ends were 5 bases for V and 3 bases for J; bases not matched to a gene: 6. Germline CDR1 reads MDHEN; CDR2 reads SYDVKM. The CDR3 extends over 15 amino acids. The CDR3 bases are TGTGCCAGCAGTACCCCGGGACAGTCTAATGAAAAACTGTTTTTT. Protein product: CASSTPGQSNEKLFF.

The chain employs TRBV5-5 and TRBJ2-7; TRBD2 aligns across 9 bases. The V gene end was trimmed by 0 bases and the J gene end by 0 bases; junction bases not matched to a gene: 1. This CDR3 comprises 15 residues. Germline CDR1 reads SGHKS; CDR2 reads YYEKEE (reference sequence). The CDR3 DNA sequence: TGTGCCAGCAGCTTGGCTAGCGGGGTCTCCTACGAGCAGTACTTC. It is translated as CASSLASGVSYEQYF.

The chain combines TRBV7-2 with TRBJ1-2; D perhaps matches TRBD1 (5 bases). The CDR3 is made up of 14 amino acids. V lost 5 bases and J lost 2, with 12 bases in between. From germline, CDR1 is SGHTA and CDR2 FQGNSA. The CDR3 nucleotides read TGTGCCAGCAGCCTGATCAGGGAAAACTATGGCTACACCTTC. It encodes CASSLIRENYGYTF.

V usage is TRBV6-5 and J usage is TRBJ1-4; no definite D call. The CDR3 is 14 amino acids. Trimming removed 7 bases at V and 0 bases at J, with 9 bases between. Germline assignment: CDR1 MNHEY and CDR2 SVGAGI. The CDR3 nucleotides read TGTGCCAGCAATCTAATAGCAACTAATGAAAAACTGTTTTTT. This sequence encodes CASNLIATNEKLFF.

V is TRBV7-2 and J is TRBJ1-2; possibly TRBD1 for D (5 bases). CDR1 SGHTA and CDR2 FQGNSA come from the germline V gene. The CDR3 spans 14 residues. Trimming took off 1 base at V and 6 bases at J, with 12 bases between the two ends. The DNA of the CDR3 is TGTGCCAGCAGCTTAGATCGGGGGATTCATGGCTACACCTTC. As protein: CASSLDRGIHGYTF.

This chain connects TRBV24-1 to TRBJ1-1; tentative D call: TRBD1 (5 bases). Trimming cost V 2 bases and J 0 bases, with 24 bases left between them. This CDR3 comprises 20 residues. Germline V gives CDR1 KGHDR, CDR2 SFDVKD. CDR3 in DNA: TGTGCCACCAGTGATTCCCTTCTACGCTGGGGGGTACTCATGAACACTGAAGCTTTCTTT. Its protein is CATSDSLLRWGVLMNTEAFF.

The rearrangement joins TRBV7-8 to TRBJ1-1; D remains ambiguous. V was cut by 9 bases and J by 3 bases, with 17 bases left in between. The CDR3 spans 14 residues. The germline V gene encodes CDR1 SGHVS and CDR2 FQNEAQ. CDR3 sequence reads: CASYPRWLYTEAFF. The CDR3 bases are TGTGCCAGTTACCCTCGCTGGCTCTACACTGAAGCTTTCTTT.

This chain uses TRBV27 with TRBJ2-5, with D unclear. This CDR3 has 13 residues. Germline CDR1 MNHEY, CDR2 SMNVEV (reference sequence). The V gene lost 6 bases and the J gene lost 0 bases, with 8 bases spanning the gap. In DNA form, the CDR3 reads TGTGCCAGCAGACAGAGCAACCAAGAGACCCAGTACTTC. This gives the protein CASRQSNQETQYF.

The count of this clone is one. The chain uses TRBV6-5 and TRBJ1-2; 7 nucleotides match TRBD1. The CDR3 covers 13 residues. Germline V gene sequence: CDR1 MNHEY, CDR2 SVGAGI. The trim removed 10 bases at V and 5 bases at J, leaving 10 bases unmatched. Here the CDR3 reads CATPGQNVYGYTF. The DNA of the CDR3 is TGTGCCACCCCGGGACAGAACGTGTATGGCTACACCTTC.

The gene calls are TRBV4-1 and TRBJ1-1; 9 nucleotides line up with TRBD1. The V segment lost 0 bases and the J segment 0 bases; nucleotides outside the gene matches: 5. Per the germline V gene, CDR1 is MGHRA and CDR2 is YSYEKL. This CDR3 is 17 amino acids long. DNA for the CDR3: TGCGCCAGCAGCCAAGACCCCACAGGGGGCCTGAACACTGAAGCTTTCTTT. It encodes CASSQDPTGGLNTEAFF.

This chain uses TRBV4-1 with TRBJ2-3, with 10 bases identical to TRBD2. Germline CDR1 and CDR2: MGHRA and YSYEKL. V dropped 1 base and J dropped 5; count of bases not matched to a gene: 6. The CDR3 runs to 16 residues. The chain's CDR3 is CASSQVLAGAGDTQYF. CDR3 nucleotide sequence: TGCGCCAGCAGCCAAGTCCTAGCGGGAGCTGGAGATACGCAGTATTTT.